This T cell receptor (beta chain) was obtained from a study of cytomegalovirus exposure and HLA in healthy donors. Points from the study as a whole: The later analysis indicated that the majority of CMV-associated TCR beta chains appeared HLA-restricted. HLA alleles showed associations with approximately 15,000 TCR beta sequences in a later analysis, at a 0.05 false discovery rate.

60 Vbeta and 13 Jbeta primers were used in PCR. Profiled with immunoSEQ multiplex PCR; TCRdb holds only in-frame clones, not every one. Among about 180,000 clones listed, 77% were seen once. About this clone itself: What it binds is unknown.

Per germline, CDR1 MNHEY and CDR2 SMNVEV (reference sequence). This CDR3 has 15 residues. The V gene end was trimmed by 3 bases and the J gene end by 6 bases; junction bases not matched to a gene: 11. The TCR sequence derives from a man between 18 and 35 years old in good health and CMV-seronegative. V usage is TRBV27 and J usage is TRBJ2-7, with 7 positions matching TRBD2. The sequencing sample was made of PBMCs. The CDR3 DNA reads TGTGCCAGCAGTTTCCCCGGCGGGGGATTGGGCGAGCAGTACTTC. The encoded protein is CASSFPGGGLGEQYF.